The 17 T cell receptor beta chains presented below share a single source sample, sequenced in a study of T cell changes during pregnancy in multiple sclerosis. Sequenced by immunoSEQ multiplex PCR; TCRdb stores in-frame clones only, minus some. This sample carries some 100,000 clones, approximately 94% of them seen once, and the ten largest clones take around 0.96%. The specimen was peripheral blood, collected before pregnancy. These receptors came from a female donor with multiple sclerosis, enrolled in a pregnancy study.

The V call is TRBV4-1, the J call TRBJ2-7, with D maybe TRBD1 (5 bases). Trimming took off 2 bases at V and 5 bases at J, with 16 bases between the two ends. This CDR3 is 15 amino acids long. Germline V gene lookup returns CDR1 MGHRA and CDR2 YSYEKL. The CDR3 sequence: CASSQYQGGLDEQYF. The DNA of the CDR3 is TGCGCCAGCAGCCAATATCAGGGTGGTCTCGACGAGCAGTACTTC.

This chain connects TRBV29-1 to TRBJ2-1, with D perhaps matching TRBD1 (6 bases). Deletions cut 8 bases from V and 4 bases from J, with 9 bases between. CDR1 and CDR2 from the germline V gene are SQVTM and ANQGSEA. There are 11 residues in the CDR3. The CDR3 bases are TGCAGCTCACAGGGATACAATGAGCAGTTCTTC. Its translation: CSSQGYNEQFF.

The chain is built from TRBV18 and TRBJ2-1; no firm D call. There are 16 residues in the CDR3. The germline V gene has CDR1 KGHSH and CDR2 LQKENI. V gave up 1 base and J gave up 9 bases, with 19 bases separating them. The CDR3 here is CASSPLPPVLGSEQFF. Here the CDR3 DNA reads TGTGCCAGCTCACCACTACCCCCTGTCCTAGGTAGTGAGCAGTTCTTC.

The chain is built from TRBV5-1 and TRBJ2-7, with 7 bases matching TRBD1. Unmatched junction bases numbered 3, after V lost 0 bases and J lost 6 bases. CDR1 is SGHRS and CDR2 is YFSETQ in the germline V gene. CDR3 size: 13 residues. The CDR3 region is CASSLVQGFEQYF. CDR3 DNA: TGCGCCAGCAGCTTGGTACAGGGGTTCGAGCAGTACTTC. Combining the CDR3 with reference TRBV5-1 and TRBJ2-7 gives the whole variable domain KAGVTQTPRYLIKTRGQQVTLSCSPISGHRSVSWYQQTPGQGLQFLFEYFSETQRNKGNFPGRFSGRQFSNSRSEMNVSTLELGDSALYLCASSLVQGFEQYFGPGTRLTVT.

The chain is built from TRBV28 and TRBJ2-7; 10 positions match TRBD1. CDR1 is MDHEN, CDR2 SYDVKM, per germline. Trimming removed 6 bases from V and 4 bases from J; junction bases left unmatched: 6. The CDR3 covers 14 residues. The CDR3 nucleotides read TGTGCCAGCAGCCGACAGGGGGCGAATTACGAGCAGTACTTC. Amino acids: CASSRQGANYEQYF.

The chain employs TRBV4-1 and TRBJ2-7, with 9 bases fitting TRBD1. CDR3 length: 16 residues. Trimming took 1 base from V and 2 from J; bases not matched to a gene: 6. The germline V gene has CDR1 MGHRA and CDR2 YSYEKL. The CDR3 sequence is CASSQGAGTGTYEQYF. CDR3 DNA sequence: TGCGCCAGCAGCCAAGGGGCGGGGACAGGGACCTACGAGCAGTACTTC.

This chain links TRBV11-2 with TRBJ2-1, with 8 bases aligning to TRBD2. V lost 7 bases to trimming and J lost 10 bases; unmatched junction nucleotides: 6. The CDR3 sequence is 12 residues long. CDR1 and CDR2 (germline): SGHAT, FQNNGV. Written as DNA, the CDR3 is TGTGCCAGCAACCAAATAGCGGGAGAGCAGTTCTTC. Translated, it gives CASNQIAGEQFF.

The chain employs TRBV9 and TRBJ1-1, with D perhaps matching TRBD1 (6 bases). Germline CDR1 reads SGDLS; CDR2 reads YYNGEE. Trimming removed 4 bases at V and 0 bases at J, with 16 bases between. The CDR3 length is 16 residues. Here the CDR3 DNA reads TGTGCCAGCAGCCACGAACAGGGAAACTTGAACACTGAAGCTTTCTTT. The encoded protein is CASSHEQGNLNTEAFF.

CDR3 in amino acids: CASSEYGRARDEQFF. As DNA, the CDR3 is TGTGCCAGCAGTGAGTACGGGAGGGCCAGAGATGAGCAGTTCTTC. J is TRBJ2-1 and V is TRBV2; 8 bases map to TRBD2. V shed 3 bases, J shed 8 bases, and the junction held 9 bases outside the gene matches. The CDR3 spans 15 residues. Germline lookup yields CDR1 SNHLY and CDR2 FYNNEI. Full variable domain (rest looked up from reference TRBV2 and TRBJ2-1): EPEVTQTPSHQVTQMGQEVILRCVPISNHLYFYWYRQILGQKVEFLVSFYNNEISEKSEIFDDQFSVERPDGSNFTLKIRSTKLEDSAMYFCASSEYGRARDEQFFGPGTRLTVL.

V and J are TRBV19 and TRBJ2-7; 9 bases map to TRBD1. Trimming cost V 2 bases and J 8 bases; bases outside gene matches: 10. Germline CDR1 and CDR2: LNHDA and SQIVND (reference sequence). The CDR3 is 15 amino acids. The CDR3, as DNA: TGTGCCAGTAGTATACGCGGGGGACAGGGATCAAAGCAGTACTTC. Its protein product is CASSIRGGQGSKQYF.

The CDR3 DNA follows: TGTGCCAGCACCTTGGGGACAGGGGGTAACAATGAGCAGTTCTTC. Protein: CASTLGTGGNNEQFF. This chain connects TRBV27 to TRBJ2-1; TRBD1 aligns across 11 bases. The ends lost 7 bases at V and 5 bases at J; junction bases unmatched: 7. Germline V gene sequence: CDR1 MNHEY, CDR2 SMNVEV (reference sequence). The CDR3 is made up of 15 amino acids.

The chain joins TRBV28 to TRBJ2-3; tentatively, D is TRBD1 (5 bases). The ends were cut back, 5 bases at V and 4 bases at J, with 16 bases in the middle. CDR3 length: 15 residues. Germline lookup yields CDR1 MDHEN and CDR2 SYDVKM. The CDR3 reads CASSTNQGFPDTQYF. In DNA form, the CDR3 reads TGTGCCAGCAGTACGAATCAGGGATTCCCAGATACGCAGTATTTT.

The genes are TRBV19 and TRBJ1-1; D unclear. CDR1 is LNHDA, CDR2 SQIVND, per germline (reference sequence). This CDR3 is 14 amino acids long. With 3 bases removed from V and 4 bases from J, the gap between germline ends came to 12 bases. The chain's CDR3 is CASSIGTPGTEAFF. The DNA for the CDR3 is TGTGCCAGTAGTATTGGAACACCAGGCACTGAAGCTTTCTTT.

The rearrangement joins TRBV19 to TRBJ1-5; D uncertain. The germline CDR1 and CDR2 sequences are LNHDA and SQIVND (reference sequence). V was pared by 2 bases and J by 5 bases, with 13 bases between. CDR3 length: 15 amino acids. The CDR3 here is CASSIRRAADQPQHF. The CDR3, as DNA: TGTGCCAGTAGTATAAGGAGGGCAGCGGATCAGCCCCAGCATTTT. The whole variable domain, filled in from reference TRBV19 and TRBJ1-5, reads DGGITQSPKYLFRKEGQNVTLSCEQNLNHDAMYWYRQDPGQGLRLIYYSQIVNDFQKGDIAEGYSVSREKKESFPLTVTSAQKNPTAFYLCASSIRRAADQPQHFGDGTRLSIL.

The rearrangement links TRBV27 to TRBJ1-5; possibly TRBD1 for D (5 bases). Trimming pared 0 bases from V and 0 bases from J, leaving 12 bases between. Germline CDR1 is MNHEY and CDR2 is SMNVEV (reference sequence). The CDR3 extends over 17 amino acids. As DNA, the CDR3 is TGTGCCAGCAGTTTATCGGGGCAGGGCCTTAGCAATCAGCCCCAGCATTTT. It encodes CASSLSGQGLSNQPQHF.

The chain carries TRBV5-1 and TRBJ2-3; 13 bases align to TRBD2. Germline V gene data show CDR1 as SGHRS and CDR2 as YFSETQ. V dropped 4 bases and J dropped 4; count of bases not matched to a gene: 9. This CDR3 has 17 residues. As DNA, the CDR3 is TGCGCCAGCAGCCTCGGGACTAGCGGGATCGGAGCAGATACGCAGTATTTT. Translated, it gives CASSLGTSGIGADTQYF.

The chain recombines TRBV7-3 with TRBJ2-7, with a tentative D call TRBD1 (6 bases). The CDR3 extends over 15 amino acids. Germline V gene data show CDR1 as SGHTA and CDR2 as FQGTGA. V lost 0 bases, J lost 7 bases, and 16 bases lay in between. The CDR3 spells CASSLTLQGHNEQYF. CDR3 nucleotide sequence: TGTGCCAGCAGCTTAACGCTCCAGGGGCACAATGAGCAGTACTTC.